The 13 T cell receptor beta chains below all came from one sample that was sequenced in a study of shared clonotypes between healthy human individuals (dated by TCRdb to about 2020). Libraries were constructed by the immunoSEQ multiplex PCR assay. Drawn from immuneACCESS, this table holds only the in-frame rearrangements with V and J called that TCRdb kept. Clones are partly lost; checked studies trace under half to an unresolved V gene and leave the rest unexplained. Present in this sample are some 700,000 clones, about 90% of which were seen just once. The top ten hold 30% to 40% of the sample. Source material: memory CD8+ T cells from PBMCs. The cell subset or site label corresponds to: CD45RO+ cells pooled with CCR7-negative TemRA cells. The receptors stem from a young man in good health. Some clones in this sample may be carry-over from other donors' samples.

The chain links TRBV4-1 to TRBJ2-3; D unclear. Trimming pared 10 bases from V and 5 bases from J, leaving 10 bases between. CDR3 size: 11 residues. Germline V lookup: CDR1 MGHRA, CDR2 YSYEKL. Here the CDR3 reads CATRELDTQYF. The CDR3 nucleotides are TGCGCCACCAGAGAATTAGATACGCAGTATTTT.

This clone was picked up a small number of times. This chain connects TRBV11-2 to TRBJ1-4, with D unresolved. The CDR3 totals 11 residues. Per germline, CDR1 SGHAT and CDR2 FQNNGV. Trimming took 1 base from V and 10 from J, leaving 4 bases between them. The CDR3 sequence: CASSLGVKLFF. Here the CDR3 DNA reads TGTGCCAGCAGCTTAGGGGTAAAACTGTTTTTT.

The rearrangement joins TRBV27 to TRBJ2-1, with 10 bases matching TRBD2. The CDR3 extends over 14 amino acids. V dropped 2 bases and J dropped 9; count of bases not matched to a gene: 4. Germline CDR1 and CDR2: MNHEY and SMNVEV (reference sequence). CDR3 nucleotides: TGTGCCAGCAGTTTACTAGCGGGAGAACGTGAGCAGTTCTTC. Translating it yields CASSLLAGEREQFF.

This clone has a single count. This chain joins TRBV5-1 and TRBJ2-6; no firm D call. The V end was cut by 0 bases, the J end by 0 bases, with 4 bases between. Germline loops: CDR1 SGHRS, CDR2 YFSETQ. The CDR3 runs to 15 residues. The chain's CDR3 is CASSLDSSGANVLTF. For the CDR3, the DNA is TGCGCCAGCAGCTTGGACAGCTCTGGGGCCAACGTCCTGACTTTC.

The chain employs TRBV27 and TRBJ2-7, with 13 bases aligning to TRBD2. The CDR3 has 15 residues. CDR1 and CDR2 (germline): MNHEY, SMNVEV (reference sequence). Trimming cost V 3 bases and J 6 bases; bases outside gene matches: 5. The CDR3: CASSFGLAGVGEQYF. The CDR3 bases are TGTGCCAGCAGTTTCGGACTAGCGGGAGTTGGCGAGCAGTACTTC.

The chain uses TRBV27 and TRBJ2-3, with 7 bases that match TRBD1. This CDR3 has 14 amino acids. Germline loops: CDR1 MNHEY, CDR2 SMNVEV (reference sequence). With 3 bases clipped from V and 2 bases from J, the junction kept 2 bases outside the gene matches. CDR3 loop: CASSFTGDTDTQYF. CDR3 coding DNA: TGTGCCAGCAGTTTTACAGGGGACACAGATACGCAGTATTTT.

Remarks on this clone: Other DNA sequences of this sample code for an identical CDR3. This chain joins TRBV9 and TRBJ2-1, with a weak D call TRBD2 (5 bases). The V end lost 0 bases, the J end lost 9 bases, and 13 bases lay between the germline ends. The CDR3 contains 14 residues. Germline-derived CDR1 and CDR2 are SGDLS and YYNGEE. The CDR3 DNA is TGTGCCAGCAGCGTAGGATCTAGCCCGGGTGAGCAGTTCTTC. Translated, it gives CASSVGSSPGEQFF.

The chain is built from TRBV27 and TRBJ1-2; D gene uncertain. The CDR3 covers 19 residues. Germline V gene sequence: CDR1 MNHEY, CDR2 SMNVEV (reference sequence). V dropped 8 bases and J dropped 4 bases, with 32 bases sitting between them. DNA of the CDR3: TGTGCCAGCGGAAGGATCTACGTCTCAACTGACCTTGGTGGCTATGGCTACACCTTC. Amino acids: CASGRIYVSTDLGGYGYTF.

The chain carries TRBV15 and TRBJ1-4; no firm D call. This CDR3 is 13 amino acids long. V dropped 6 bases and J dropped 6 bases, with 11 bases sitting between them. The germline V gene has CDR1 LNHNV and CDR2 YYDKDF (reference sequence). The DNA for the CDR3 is TGTGCCACCAGACAGTCGATGGATGAAAAACTGTTTTTT. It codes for CATRQSMDEKLFF.

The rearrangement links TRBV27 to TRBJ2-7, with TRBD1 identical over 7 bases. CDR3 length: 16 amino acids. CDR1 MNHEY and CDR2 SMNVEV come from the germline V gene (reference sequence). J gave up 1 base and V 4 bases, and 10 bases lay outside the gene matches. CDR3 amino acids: CASSSPRDSGSYEQYF. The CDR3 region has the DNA TGTGCCAGCAGTTCCCCTCGGGACAGTGGATCCTACGAGCAGTACTTC.

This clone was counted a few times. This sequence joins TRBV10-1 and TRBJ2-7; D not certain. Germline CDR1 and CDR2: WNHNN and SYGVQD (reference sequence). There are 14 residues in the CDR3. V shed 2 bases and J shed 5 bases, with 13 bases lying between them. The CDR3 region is CASSEASARDEQYF. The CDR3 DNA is TGCGCCAGCAGTGAGGCCTCGGCCCGTGACGAGCAGTACTTC.

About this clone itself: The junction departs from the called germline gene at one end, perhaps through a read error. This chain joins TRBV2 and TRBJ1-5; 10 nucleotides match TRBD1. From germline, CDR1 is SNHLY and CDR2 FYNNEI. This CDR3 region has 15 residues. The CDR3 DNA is TGTGCCAGCAGAGAAGAGGGACAGGGGAGCCAGCCCCAGCATTTT. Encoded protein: CASREEGQGSQPQHF.

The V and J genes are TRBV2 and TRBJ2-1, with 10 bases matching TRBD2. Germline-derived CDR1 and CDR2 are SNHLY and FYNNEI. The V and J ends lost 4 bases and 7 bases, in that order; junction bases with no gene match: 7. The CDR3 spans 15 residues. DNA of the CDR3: TGTGCCAGCAGTGCACTAGCGGGATATGTGAATGAGCAGTTCTTC. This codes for CASSALAGYVNEQFF. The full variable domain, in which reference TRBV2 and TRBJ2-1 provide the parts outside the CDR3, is EPEVTQTPSHQVTQMGQEVILRCVPISNHLYFYWYRQILGQKVEFLVSFYNNEISEKSEIFDDQFSVERPDGSNFTLKIRSTKLEDSAMYFCASSALAGYVNEQFFGPGTRLTVL.